These T cell receptor beta chains were read from a single sample in a study of blood T cell repertoires in COVID-19. Using immunoSEQ multiplex PCR, the repertoire was profiled, and TCRdb retains in-frame clones only, with some absent. The data show some 330,000 clones, approximately 88% seen once. The sequenced sample was PBMCs or T cells enriched from blood (not recorded which). The receptors shown here come from a man aged 30 to 45 who had recovered from COVID-19. The CDR3 runs from the conserved cysteine through the conserved F or W. D genes are given only for firm matches. For some rows the clone size is stated as once, few or many, or as a class when expanded; others skip it.

d_call | clone_size | j_call | v_call | cdr3_aa | cdr3_nt
TRBD1 | - | TRBJ1-6 | TRBV6-1 | CASSEPDRGNSPLHF | TGTGCCAGCAGTGAGCCCGACAGGGGTAATTCACCCCTCCACTTT
TRBD1 | - | TRBJ2-2 | TRBV2 | CASSDRGSTGELFF | TGTGCCAGCAGTGACAGGGGGAGCACCGGGGAGCTGTTTTTT
TRBD1 | - | TRBJ1-2 | TRBV10-2 | CASTQGGTGAYYGYTF | TGCGCCAGCACCCAGGGGGGGACAGGAGCGTACTATGGCTACACCTTC
- | - | TRBJ1-6 | TRBV28 | CATRGGVDSPLHF | TGTGCCACCCGGGGGGGCGTAGATTCACCCCTCCACTTT
- | - | TRBJ2-7 | TRBV12-3/TRBV12-4 | CASGDSSYEQYF | TGTGCCAGCGGCGACAGTTCCTACGAGCAGTACTTC
- | - | TRBJ2-2 | TRBV7-6 | CASSLDDRAANTGELFF | TGTGCCAGCAGCTTAGACGACAGAGCCGCGAACACCGGGGAGCTGTTTTTT
- | - | TRBJ2-7 | TRBV5-6 | CASSWGTGNEQYF | TGTGCCAGCAGCTGGGGAACAGGGAACGAGCAGTACTTC
- | few | TRBJ1-4 | TRBV7-9 | CASSYTSNEKLFF | TGTGCCAGCAGTTATACCAGTAATGAAAAACTGTTTTTT
- | - | TRBJ2-5 | TRBV11-3 | CASSSDSEETQYF | TGTGCCAGCAGCTCGGACAGTGAAGAGACCCAGTACTTC
TRBD1 | - | TRBJ1-1 | TRBV7-9 | CASSFGDRVGTEAFF | TGTGCCAGCAGCTTTGGGGACAGGGTCGGCACTGAAGCTTTCTTT
- | - | TRBJ1-4 | TRBV30 | CAWSAGVREKLFF | TGTGCCTGGAGTGCGGGGGTACGAGAAAAACTGTTTTTT
- | - | TRBJ2-2 | TRBV2 | CASSLAGELFF | TGTGCCAGCAGTCTAGCCGGGGAGCTGTTTTTT
- | - | TRBJ1-5 | TRBV2 | CASSEARVSNQPQHF | TGTGCCAGCAGTGAAGCCAGGGTAAGCAATCAGCCCCAGCATTTT
- | - | TRBJ1-3 | TRBV6-5 | CASSFLRGDGNTIYF | TGTGCCAGCAGTTTCTTACGTGGAGACGGAAACACCATATATTTT
- | once | TRBJ2-5 | TRBV27 | CASSSDYEETQYF | TGTGCCAGCAGTTCCGACTACGAAGAGACCCAGTACTTC
TRBD2 | - | TRBJ2-7 | TRBV3-1/TRBV3-2 | CASSQGLAGGYEQYF | TGTGCCAGCAGCCAAGGACTAGCGGGGGGCTACGAGCAGTACTTC
TRBD2 | - | TRBJ2-5 | TRBV4-2 | CASSRGTSEETQYF | TGTGCCAGCAGCCGCGGGACTAGCGAAGAGACCCAGTACTTC
TRBD1 | - | TRBJ1-5 | TRBV6-5 | CASSYQGQGLHF | TGTGCCAGCAGTTACCAGGGACAGGGACTGCATTTT
TRBD1 | - | TRBJ1-2 | TRBV2 | CASIPTGVSYGYTF | TGTGCCAGCATTCCCACAGGGGTGTCCTATGGCTACACCTTC
TRBD2 | - | TRBJ2-1 | TRBV7-6 | CASSLGTSGGANEQFF | TGTGCCAGCAGCTTAGGGACTAGCGGGGGGGCCAATGAGCAGTTCTTC
- | - | TRBJ1-5 | TRBV18 | CASSAPGISNQPQHF | TGTGCCAGCTCAGCCCCAGGGATAAGCAATCAGCCCCAGCATTTT
- | - | TRBJ2-3 | TRBV27 | CASSLGAGPSDTQYF | TGTGCCAGCAGTTTAGGGGCAGGACCCTCGGATACGCAGTATTTT